Listed here is a single T cell receptor (beta chain). The data were obtained in a study of blood T cells in healthy people across ages. A sample-barcoded 5' primer and a J-beta primer mix were used in a second PCR of about 6 to 12 cycles. TCRdb itself ran the 5' RACE reads through MiXCR, one entry per CDR3 protein. The data contain around 1,000,000 distinct CDR3 sequences, under 30% of them singletons. CDR3 length equals 15 residues. The V gene's germline CDR1 is SGHRS and CDR2 YFSETQ. Unmatched junction bases numbered 8, after V lost 0 bases and J lost 8 bases. This sample also belongs to another study, concerning T cells of mothers and their children.

The sequenced sample consisted of blood. The V call is TRBV5-1, the J call TRBJ1-5; 7 nucleotides agree with TRBD1. The sequence derives from a girl between 2 and 10 years old in good health. The CDR3 DNA sequence: TGCGCCAGCAGCTTGGAAGGGACAGCTTTCGAGCCCCAGCATTTT. Translated: CASSLEGTAFEPQHF. The complete variable domain, with remaining parts taken from reference TRBV5-1 and TRBJ1-5, reads KAGVTQTPRYLIKTRGQQVTLSCSPISGHRSVSWYQQTPGQGLQFLFEYFSETQRNKGNFPGRFSGRQFSNSRSEMNVSTLELGDSALYLCASSLEGTAFEPQHFGDGTRLSIL.